This TCR beta chain stems from a study of cytomegalovirus exposure and HLA in healthy donors. Overall study findings and caveats: There were reportedly fewer N-insertions in an Asian-associated ancestry cluster than the approximately 600-donor mean, in a later analysis.

A multiplex PCR was run with 60 Vbeta primers and 13 Jbeta primers. Data came from immunoSEQ multiplex PCR; TCRdb stores just in-frame clones and leaves some out. The sample includes about 36,000 clones, nearly 70% of them seen just once. For this clone: Its specificity is unknown.

Source material: PBMCs. This TCR came from a man aged 25 to 40 in good health and CMV-seronegative.

CDR3 in amino acids: CSALGGQGGEKLFF. The CDR3 region has the DNA TGCAGCGCCCTGGGAGGACAGGGAGGCGAAAAACTGTTTTTT. This chain joins TRBV29-1 and TRBJ1-4; TRBD1 matches at 8 bases. CDR1 and CDR2 from the germline V gene are SQVTM and ANQGSEA. The CDR3 has 14 amino acids. Trimming cost V 7 bases and J 8 bases; bases outside gene matches: 12.